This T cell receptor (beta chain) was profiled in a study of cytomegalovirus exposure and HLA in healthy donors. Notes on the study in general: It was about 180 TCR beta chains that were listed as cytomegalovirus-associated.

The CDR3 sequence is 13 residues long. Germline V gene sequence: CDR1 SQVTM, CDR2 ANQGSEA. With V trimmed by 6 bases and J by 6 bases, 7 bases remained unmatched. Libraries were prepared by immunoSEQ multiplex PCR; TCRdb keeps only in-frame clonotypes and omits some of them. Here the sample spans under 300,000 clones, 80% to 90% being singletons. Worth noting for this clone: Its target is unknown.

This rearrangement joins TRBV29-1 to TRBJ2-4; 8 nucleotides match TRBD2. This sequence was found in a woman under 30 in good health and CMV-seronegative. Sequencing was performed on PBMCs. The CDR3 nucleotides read TGCAGCGTGATCGGGGGGGAGAGAAACATTCAGTACTTC. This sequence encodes CSVIGGERNIQYF. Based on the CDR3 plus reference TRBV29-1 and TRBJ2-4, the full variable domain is SAVISQKPSRDICQRGTSLTIQCQVDSQVTMMFWYRQQPGQSLTLIATANQGSEATYESGFVIDKFPISRPNLTFSTLTVSNMSPEDSSIYLCSVIGGERNIQYFGAGTRLSVL.